Listed below are T cell receptor beta chains from one sample, sequenced in a study of cytomegalovirus exposure and HLA in healthy donors. Assay: immunoSEQ multiplex PCR; the TCRdb copy retains only in-frame clones and omits some. The sample's table shows 40,000 to 50,000 clones. Sequencing was done on a sample of PBMCs. The source of these receptors is a woman in her thirties or forties in good health and CMV-seronegative. CDR3s include the opening cysteine and the closing phenylalanine or tryptophan. A D gene is named only where the DNA matches it firmly. A clone size is listed for some rows: how often the clone was seen (once, few, many), or a class if it is expanded.

clone size: NA
V gene: TRBV21-1
D gene: NA
J gene: TRBJ1-5
CDR3 DNA: TGTGCCAGCAGCAAAGGAGGAGGGGCCTCTAGCTTTAGCAATCAGCCCCAGCATTTT
CDR3 protein: CASSKGGGASSFSNQPQHF

clone size: NA
V gene: TRBV13
D gene: NA
J gene: TRBJ2-5
CDR3 DNA: TGTGCCAGCAGCGTGCGGGGGCACCAAGAGACCCAGTACTTC
CDR3 protein: CASSVRGHQETQYF

clone size: NA
V gene: TRBV4-1
D gene: TRBD1
J gene: TRBJ1-2
CDR3 DNA: TGCGCCAGCAGCCTAGTATCCGGGACAGGGATCAACTATGGCTACACCTTC
CDR3 protein: CASSLVSGTGINYGYTF

clone size: NA
V gene: TRBV12-2
D gene: NA
J gene: TRBJ2-2
CDR3 DNA: TGTGCAAGTCTCTGGGGGCTTGGTGGGGAGCTGTTTTTT
CDR3 protein: CASLWGLGGELFF

clone size: NA
V gene: TRBV28
D gene: TRBD1
J gene: TRBJ2-7
CDR3 DNA: TGTGCCAGCGGGACAGTCGGTAACTACGAGCAGTACTTC
CDR3 protein: CASGTVGNYEQYF

clone size: NA
V gene: TRBV15
D gene: NA
J gene: TRBJ1-1
CDR3 DNA: TGTGCCACCAGCAGATTAGCGGGATTATATGGACAGAACACTGAAGCTTTCTTT
CDR3 protein: CATSRLAGLYGQNTEAFF

clone size: NA
V gene: TRBV28
D gene: NA
J gene: TRBJ1-1
CDR3 DNA: TGTGCCAGCAGCCGACAGGTGATGATGAACACTGAAGCTTTCTTT
CDR3 protein: CASSRQVMMNTEAFF

clone size: NA
V gene: TRBV5-1
D gene: TRBD2
J gene: TRBJ2-7
CDR3 DNA: TGCGCCAGCAGTAGCGGGAGAGGGTCCTACGAGCAGTACTTC
CDR3 protein: CASSSGRGSYEQYF

clone size: NA
V gene: TRBV7-6
D gene: NA
J gene: TRBJ2-3
CDR3 DNA: TGTGCCAGCAGCTTAGCGACTAGCACAGATACGCAGTATTTT
CDR3 protein: CASSLATSTDTQYF

clone size: NA
V gene: TRBV4-1
D gene: TRBD2
J gene: TRBJ2-1
CDR3 DNA: TGCGCCAGCAGCCACCTAGCGGAACCCTACAATGAGCAGTTCTTC
CDR3 protein: CASSHLAEPYNEQFF

clone size: NA
V gene: TRBV25-1
D gene: NA
J gene: TRBJ2-7
CDR3 DNA: TGTGCCAGCAGTGACCGTACGGGCTACGAGCAGTACTTC
CDR3 protein: CASSDRTGYEQYF

clone size: NA
V gene: TRBV5-1
D gene: TRBD1
J gene: TRBJ2-7
CDR3 DNA: TGCGCCAGCAGCGTCCCGGGACAGGGGGCCGTGTACGAGCAGTACTTC
CDR3 protein: CASSVPGQGAVYEQYF

clone size: NA
V gene: TRBV18
D gene: NA
J gene: TRBJ2-7
CDR3 DNA: TGTGCCAGCTCACGAGGGCCCTACGAGCAGTACTTC
CDR3 protein: CASSRGPYEQYF

clone size: NA
V gene: TRBV13
D gene: TRBD2
J gene: TRBJ2-1
CDR3 DNA: TGTGCCACCGAAGGCGTGGGAGGGCCTCGGAATGAGCAGTTCTTC
CDR3 protein: CATEGVGGPRNEQFF

clone size: NA
V gene: TRBV29-1
D gene: TRBD1
J gene: TRBJ1-2
CDR3 DNA: TGCAGCGGGACAGGGGGCGCGGGGCAGAATGGCTACACCTTC
CDR3 protein: CSGTGGAGQNGYTF

clone size: NA
V gene: TRBV19
D gene: TRBD2
J gene: TRBJ2-1
CDR3 DNA: TGTGCCAGTAGTATAGATTGGACTAGCGGGAGGGGGGATGAGCAGTTCTTC
CDR3 protein: CASSIDWTSGRGDEQFF

clone size: NA
V gene: TRBV29-1
D gene: TRBD2
J gene: TRBJ2-5
CDR3 DNA: TGCAGCGTTGTCTTCCCACTAGCGGGAAACGCAGAGACCCAGTACTTC
CDR3 protein: CSVVFPLAGNAETQYF

clone size: NA
V gene: TRBV7-3
D gene: TRBD1
J gene: TRBJ1-2
CDR3 DNA: TGTGCCAGCAGTGAACAGGGGGACTATGGCTACACCTTC
CDR3 protein: CASSEQGDYGYTF

clone size: NA
V gene: TRBV5-1
D gene: NA
J gene: TRBJ2-7
CDR3 DNA: TGCGCCAGCGGAAGCGGAGTCTACGAGCAGTACTTC
CDR3 protein: CASGSGVYEQYF

clone size: NA
V gene: TRBV29-1
D gene: TRBD1
J gene: TRBJ2-1
CDR3 DNA: TGCAGCGTCTCGCGGGACAGGGATTACAATGAGCAGTTCTTC
CDR3 protein: CSVSRDRDYNEQFF

clone size: NA
V gene: TRBV5-1
D gene: TRBD1
J gene: TRBJ2-7
CDR3 DNA: TGCGCCAGCAGCTTGGATACAGGGGGTCTCTACGAGCAGTACTTC
CDR3 protein: CASSLDTGGLYEQYF

clone size: NA
V gene: TRBV27
D gene: TRBD2
J gene: TRBJ2-5
CDR3 DNA: TGTGCCACCGGACTAGCGGGAGTCGGGACCCAGTACTTC
CDR3 protein: CATGLAGVGTQYF

clone size: NA
V gene: TRBV27
D gene: TRBD2
J gene: TRBJ2-7
CDR3 DNA: TGTGCCAGCAGTTCCATTAGCGGGAACGTCAGGGAGCAGTACTTC
CDR3 protein: CASSSISGNVREQYF

clone size: NA
V gene: TRBV7-6
D gene: NA
J gene: TRBJ2-7
CDR3 DNA: TGTGCCAGCAGCTTCCTCTCCTACGAGCAGTACTTC
CDR3 protein: CASSFLSYEQYF

clone size: NA
V gene: TRBV5-1
D gene: TRBD1
J gene: TRBJ1-1
CDR3 DNA: TGCGCCAGCTCTGAACAGGGGGACACTGAAGCTTTCTTT
CDR3 protein: CASSEQGDTEAFF

clone size: NA
V gene: TRBV21-1
D gene: NA
J gene: TRBJ2-1
CDR3 DNA: TGTGCCAGCAGCAAAGATTATAGCGGGAGAGAGAGGGAGCAGTTCTTC
CDR3 protein: CASSKDYSGREREQFF

clone size: medium-sized
V gene: TRBV5-8
D gene: NA
J gene: TRBJ1-4
CDR3 DNA: TGTGCCAGCAGCTTACAGGTAGCAACTAATGAAAAACTGTTTTTT
CDR3 protein: CASSLQVATNEKLFF

clone size: NA
V gene: TRBV30
D gene: NA
J gene: TRBJ2-2
CDR3 DNA: TGTGCCTGGAGTTCGAGTGGGGAGCTGTTTTTT
CDR3 protein: CAWSSSGELFF

clone size: NA
V gene: TRBV6-1
D gene: TRBD1
J gene: TRBJ1-4
CDR3 DNA: TGTGCCAGCAGTGAAGCGGGGCGACAGGGGGGAATGGCAACTAATGAAAAACTGTTTTTT
CDR3 protein: CASSEAGRQGGMATNEKLFF

clone size: NA
V gene: TRBV10-1
D gene: NA
J gene: TRBJ2-1
CDR3 DNA: TGCGCCAGACGGAGTCCCCACATTTACAATGAGCAGTTCTTC
CDR3 protein: CARRSPHIYNEQFF

clone size: NA
V gene: TRBV4-2
D gene: NA
J gene: TRBJ2-5
CDR3 DNA: TGTGCCAGCAGCCAAGCCAGTCCTCAAGAGACCCAGTACTTC
CDR3 protein: CASSQASPQETQYF

clone size: NA
V gene: TRBV9
D gene: TRBD1
J gene: TRBJ2-3
CDR3 DNA: TGTGCCAGCAGCGCAACTCCTCGGGACAGGGGAACAGATACGCAGTATTTT
CDR3 protein: CASSATPRDRGTDTQYF

clone size: NA
V gene: TRBV10-3
D gene: TRBD1
J gene: TRBJ1-1
CDR3 DNA: TGTGCCATCAGTGCCCAGGGGGCAAGGAACACTGAAGCTTTCTTT
CDR3 protein: CAISAQGARNTEAFF

clone size: medium-sized
V gene: TRBV2
D gene: NA
J gene: TRBJ2-1
CDR3 DNA: TGTGCCAGCCATACCAGGGGTCTCACCTACAATGAGCAGTTCTTC
CDR3 protein: CASHTRGLTYNEQFF

clone size: NA
V gene: TRBV5-1
D gene: TRBD1
J gene: TRBJ1-5
CDR3 DNA: TGCGCCAGCAGCCAGGGGACAGGGTCCGATCAGCACCAGCATTTT
CDR3 protein: CASSQGTGSDQHQHF

clone size: NA
V gene: TRBV29-1
D gene: NA
J gene: TRBJ2-7
CDR3 DNA: TGCAGCGTTCCTTCCCCGACAGGCTCCTACGAGCAGTACTTC
CDR3 protein: CSVPSPTGSYEQYF

clone size: NA
V gene: TRBV2
D gene: NA
J gene: TRBJ2-7
CDR3 DNA: TGTGCCAGCGACGCTAGCAAGCAGTACTTC
CDR3 protein: CASDASKQYF

clone size: NA
V gene: TRBV10-3
D gene: TRBD2
J gene: TRBJ2-3
CDR3 DNA: TGTGCCATCAGTGACCTCCCCGGGGGGACAGATACGCAGTATTTT
CDR3 protein: CAISDLPGGTDTQYF

clone size: NA
V gene: TRBV19
D gene: TRBD1
J gene: TRBJ2-1
CDR3 DNA: TGTGCCAGTAGTTTTTACAGGGGGAGCTACGACAATGAGCAGTTCTTC
CDR3 protein: CASSFYRGSYDNEQFF

clone size: NA
V gene: TRBV7-8
D gene: NA
J gene: TRBJ1-2
CDR3 DNA: TGTGCCAGCAGCTCACAGGTTACTAACTATGGCTACACCTTC
CDR3 protein: CASSSQVTNYGYTF

clone size: NA
V gene: TRBV9
D gene: NA
J gene: TRBJ2-1
CDR3 DNA: TGTGCCAGCCCTCTGCCGGAGAGCTCCTACAATGAGCAGTTCTTC
CDR3 protein: CASPLPESSYNEQFF

clone size: NA
V gene: TRBV7-3
D gene: TRBD1
J gene: TRBJ2-7
CDR3 DNA: TGTGCCAGCAGTGCGGGACAGGGGGGACCCTACGAGCAGTACTTC
CDR3 protein: CASSAGQGGPYEQYF

clone size: NA
V gene: TRBV7-9
D gene: TRBD1
J gene: TRBJ2-7
CDR3 DNA: TGTGCCAGCAGCTCGGACAGGGGGGACTACGAGCAGTACTTC
CDR3 protein: CASSSDRGDYEQYF

clone size: NA
V gene: TRBV7-2
D gene: TRBD1
J gene: TRBJ1-5
CDR3 DNA: TGTGCCAGCAGCTTTACCTCAGGGGGCAGGAATGATCAGCCCCAGCATTTT
CDR3 protein: CASSFTSGGRNDQPQHF

clone size: NA
V gene: TRBV9
D gene: NA
J gene: TRBJ1-1
CDR3 DNA: TGTGCCAGCAGCGTAGGAAACACACACATGAACACTGAAGCTTTCTTT
CDR3 protein: CASSVGNTHMNTEAFF

clone size: NA
V gene: TRBV7-9
D gene: NA
J gene: TRBJ1-1
CDR3 DNA: TGTGCCAGCAGCTCCCCCCCCAGGCCTGAAGCTTTCTTT
CDR3 protein: CASSSPPRPEAFF

clone size: NA
V gene: TRBV11-3
D gene: NA
J gene: TRBJ2-3
CDR3 DNA: TGTGCCAGCAGCTGGGGAGAAGATACGCAGTATTTT
CDR3 protein: CASSWGEDTQYF

clone size: NA
V gene: TRBV25-1
D gene: TRBD1
J gene: TRBJ2-7
CDR3 DNA: TGTGCCAGCAGTGAATCCGGGACAGGTTCCTACGAGCAGTACTTC
CDR3 protein: CASSESGTGSYEQYF

clone size: NA
V gene: TRBV6-1
D gene: TRBD2
J gene: TRBJ2-7
CDR3 DNA: TGTGCCAGCAGTGACGCTAGCGGGGACTACGAGCAGTACTTC
CDR3 protein: CASSDASGDYEQYF

clone size: NA
V gene: TRBV14
D gene: TRBD1
J gene: TRBJ1-4
CDR3 DNA: TGTGCCAGCAGCCCTCAGGGGGCTTCTAATGAAAAACTGTTTTTT
CDR3 protein: CASSPQGASNEKLFF

clone size: NA
V gene: TRBV18
D gene: NA
J gene: TRBJ1-1
CDR3 DNA: TGTGCCAGCTCACCCCAGAGGGACACTGAAGCTTTCTTT
CDR3 protein: CASSPQRDTEAFF

clone size: NA
V gene: TRBV5-4
D gene: TRBD1
J gene: TRBJ2-7
CDR3 DNA: TGTGCCAGCAGGAGACAGGGGAGCTCCTACGAGCAGTACTTC
CDR3 protein: CASRRQGSSYEQYF

clone size: NA
V gene: TRBV6-5
D gene: NA
J gene: TRBJ2-6
CDR3 DNA: TGTGCCAGCTCTAACTCTGGGGCCAACGTCCTGACTTTC
CDR3 protein: CASSNSGANVLTF